The subject of this entry is one T cell receptor (beta chain). The antigen remains unidentified. Each sample contained roughly 0.85-10 million cryopreserved PBMC, thawed before DNA extraction. Researchers ran immunoSEQ v3.0 at survey level. Sequencing aimed at 40,000-50,000 T-cell genomes per sample. Measured with immunoSEQ multiplex PCR; TCRdb has only the in-frame clones, and not every one. The table includes about 33,000 clones, roughly 97% detected once. The data are from a study of long-term antiretroviral therapy in people with HIV. The CDR3 extends over 15 amino acids. V lost 4 bases and J lost 6, with 13 bases in between. Germline assignment: CDR1 LGHNA and CDR2 YNFKEQ. Study results and caveats: Older ART regimens may have been in use when blood was drawn between about 2004 and 2017. Repertoire composition at all time points was dominated by clones that had expanded before ART.

This receptor was identified in a young man with HIV. The rearrangement joins TRBV4-2 to TRBJ1-6, with D hard to call. The specimen was unsorted PBMCs, collected 6.9 years after starting antiretroviral therapy. The DNA for the CDR3 is TGTGCCAGCAGCCCCGCCGGAGGAACTAATTCACCCCTCCACTTT. It specifies CASSPAGGTNSPLHF.